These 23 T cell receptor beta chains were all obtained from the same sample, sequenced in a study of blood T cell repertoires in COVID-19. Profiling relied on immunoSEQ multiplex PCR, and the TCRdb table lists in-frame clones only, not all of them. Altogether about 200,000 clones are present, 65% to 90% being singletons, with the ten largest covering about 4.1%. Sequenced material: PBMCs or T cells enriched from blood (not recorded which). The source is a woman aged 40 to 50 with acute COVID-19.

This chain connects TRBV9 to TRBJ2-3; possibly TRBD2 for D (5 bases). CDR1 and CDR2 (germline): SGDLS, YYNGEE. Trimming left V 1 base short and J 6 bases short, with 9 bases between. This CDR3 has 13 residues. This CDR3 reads CASSVRSGDTQYF. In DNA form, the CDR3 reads TGTGCCAGCAGCGTAAGGAGCGGTGATACGCAGTATTTT.

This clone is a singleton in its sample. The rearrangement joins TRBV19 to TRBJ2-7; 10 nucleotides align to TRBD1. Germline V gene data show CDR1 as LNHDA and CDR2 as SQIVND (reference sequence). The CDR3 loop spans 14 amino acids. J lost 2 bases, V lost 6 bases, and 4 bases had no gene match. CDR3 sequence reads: CASRQGQGTYEQYF. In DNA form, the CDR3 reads TGTGCCAGTAGGCAGGGACAGGGGACCTACGAGCAGTACTTC.

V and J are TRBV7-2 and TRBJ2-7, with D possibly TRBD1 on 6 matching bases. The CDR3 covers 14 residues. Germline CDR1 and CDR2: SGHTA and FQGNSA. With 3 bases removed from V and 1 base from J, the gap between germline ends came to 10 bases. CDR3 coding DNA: TGTGCCAGCAGCTTGCAGGGGCCATCCTACGAGCAGTACTTC. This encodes CASSLQGPSYEQYF.

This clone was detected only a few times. The CDR3 spells CASSDRQEPRNTEAFF. CDR3 bases: TGCGCCAGCAGCGACAGACAGGAACCTCGAAACACTGAAGCTTTCTTT. V usage is TRBV4-1 and J usage is TRBJ1-1, with D perhaps matching TRBD1 (6 bases). Looked up from germline, CDR1 is MGHRA and CDR2 is YSYEKL. V was cut by 5 bases and J by 2 bases, with 18 bases left in between. This CDR3 region has 16 residues.

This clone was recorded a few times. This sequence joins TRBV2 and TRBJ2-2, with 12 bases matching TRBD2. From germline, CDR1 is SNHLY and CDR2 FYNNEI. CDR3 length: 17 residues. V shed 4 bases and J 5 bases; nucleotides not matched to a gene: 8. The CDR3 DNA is TGTGCCAGCAGTGCTGAGACTAGCGGGAGAAGTACCGGGGAGCTGTTTTTT. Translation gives CASSAETSGRSTGELFF.

Here the CDR3 DNA reads TGTGCCACCAGCAGAGGTAGCGGGAGGGCCAATATCTACGAGCAGTACTTC. Translation: CATSRGSGRANIYEQYF. The V gene is TRBV15, the J gene TRBJ2-7; 11 bases align to TRBD2. V shed 1 base, J shed 3 bases, and the junction held 8 bases outside the gene matches. The CDR3 is 17 amino acids. Germline CDR1 LNHNV, CDR2 YYDKDF (reference sequence).

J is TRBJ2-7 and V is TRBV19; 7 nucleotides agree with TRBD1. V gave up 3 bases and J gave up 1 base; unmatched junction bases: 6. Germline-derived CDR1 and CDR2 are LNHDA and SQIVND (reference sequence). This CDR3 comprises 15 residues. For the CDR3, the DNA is TGTGCCAGTAGTATGGTGAGGGGGCTTTCCTACGAGCAGTACTTC. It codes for CASSMVRGLSYEQYF.

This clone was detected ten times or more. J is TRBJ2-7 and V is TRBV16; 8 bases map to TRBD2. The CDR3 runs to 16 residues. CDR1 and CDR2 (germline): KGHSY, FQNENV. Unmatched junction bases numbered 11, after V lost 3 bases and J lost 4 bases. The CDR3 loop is CASSQPASGGTYEQYF. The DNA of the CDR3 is TGTGCCAGCAGCCAGCCCGCTTCGGGGGGGACGTACGAGCAGTACTTC.

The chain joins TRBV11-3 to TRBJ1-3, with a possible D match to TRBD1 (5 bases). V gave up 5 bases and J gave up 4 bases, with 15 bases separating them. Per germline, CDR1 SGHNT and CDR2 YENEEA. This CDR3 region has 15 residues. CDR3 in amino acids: CASSPGADSGNTIYF. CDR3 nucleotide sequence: TGTGCCAGCAGCCCAGGTGCCGACAGCGGAAACACCATATATTTT.

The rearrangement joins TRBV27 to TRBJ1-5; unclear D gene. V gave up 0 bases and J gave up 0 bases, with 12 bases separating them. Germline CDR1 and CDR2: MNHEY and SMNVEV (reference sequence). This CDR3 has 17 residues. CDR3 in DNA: TGTGCCAGCAGTTTATCGGCAGGTCCTCTTAGCAATCAGCCCCAGCATTTT. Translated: CASSLSAGPLSNQPQHF.

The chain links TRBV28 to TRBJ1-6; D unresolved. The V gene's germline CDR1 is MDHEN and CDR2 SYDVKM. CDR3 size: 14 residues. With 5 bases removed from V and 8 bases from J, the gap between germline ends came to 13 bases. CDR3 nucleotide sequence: TGTGCCAGCAGTCCAATCTCGGGGTATTCACCCCTCCACTTT. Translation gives CASSPISGYSPLHF.

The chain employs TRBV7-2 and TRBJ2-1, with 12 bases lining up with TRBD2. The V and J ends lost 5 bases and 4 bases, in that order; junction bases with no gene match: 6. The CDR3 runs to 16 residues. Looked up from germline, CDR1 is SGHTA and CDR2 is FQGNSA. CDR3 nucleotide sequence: TGTGCCAGCAGCCTTGGACTAGCGGGATTTTACAATGAGCAGTTCTTC. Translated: CASSLGLAGFYNEQFF.

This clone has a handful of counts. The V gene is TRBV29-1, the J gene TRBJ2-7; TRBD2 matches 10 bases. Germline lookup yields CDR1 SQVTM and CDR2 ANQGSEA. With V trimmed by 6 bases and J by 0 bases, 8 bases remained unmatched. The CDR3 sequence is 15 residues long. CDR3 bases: TGCAGCGTCCGACCCGGGACTAGCGACTCCTACGAGCAGTACTTC. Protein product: CSVRPGTSDSYEQYF.

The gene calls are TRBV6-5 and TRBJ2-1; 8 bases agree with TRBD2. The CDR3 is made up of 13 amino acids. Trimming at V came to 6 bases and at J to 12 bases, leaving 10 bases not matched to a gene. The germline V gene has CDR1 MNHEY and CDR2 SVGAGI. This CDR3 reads CASSPGLGAGQFF. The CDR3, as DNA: TGTGCCAGCAGCCCGGGACTAGGGGCCGGGCAGTTCTTC.

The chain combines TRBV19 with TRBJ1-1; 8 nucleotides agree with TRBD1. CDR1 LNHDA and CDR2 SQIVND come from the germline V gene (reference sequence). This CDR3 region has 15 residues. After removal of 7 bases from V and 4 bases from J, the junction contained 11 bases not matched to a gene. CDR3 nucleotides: TGTGCCAGTATCCCCTACGACAGGGGCGTCACTGAAGCTTTCTTT. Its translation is CASIPYDRGVTEAFF.

The CDR3 DNA sequence: TGTGCCAGCAGCTCTCGGGGAGCGGGAGTATACAATGAGCAGTTCTTC. The encoded protein is CASSSRGAGVYNEQFF. V is TRBV11-3 and J is TRBJ2-1; 8 bases line up with TRBD2. Germline-derived CDR1 and CDR2 are SGHNT and YENEEA. CDR3 length: 16 amino acids. V gave up 4 bases and J gave up 4 bases; unmatched junction bases: 9. Full variable domain (rest looked up from reference TRBV11-3 and TRBJ2-1): EAGVVQSPRYKIIEKKQPVAFWCNPISGHNTLYWYLQNLGQGPELLIRYENEEAVDDSQLPKDRFSAERLKGVDSTLKIQPAELGDSAVYLCASSSRGAGVYNEQFFGPGTRLTVL.

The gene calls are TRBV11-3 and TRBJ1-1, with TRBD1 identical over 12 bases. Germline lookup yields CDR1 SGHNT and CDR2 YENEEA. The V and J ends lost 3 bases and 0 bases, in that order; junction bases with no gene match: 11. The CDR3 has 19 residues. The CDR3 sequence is CASSFRLGQGAGMNTEAFF. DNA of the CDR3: TGTGCCAGCAGCTTTCGTTTGGGACAGGGGGCGGGTATGAACACTGAAGCTTTCTTT. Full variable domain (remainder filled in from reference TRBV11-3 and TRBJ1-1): EAGVVQSPRYKIIEKKQPVAFWCNPISGHNTLYWYLQNLGQGPELLIRYENEEAVDDSQLPKDRFSAERLKGVDSTLKIQPAELGDSAVYLCASSFRLGQGAGMNTEAFFGQGTRLTVV.

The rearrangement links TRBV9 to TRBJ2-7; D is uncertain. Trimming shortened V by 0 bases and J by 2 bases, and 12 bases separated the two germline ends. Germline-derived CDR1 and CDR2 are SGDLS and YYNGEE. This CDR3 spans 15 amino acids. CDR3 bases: TGTGCCAGCAGCGTAGATGTAAATCCGGCCTACGAGCAGTACTTC. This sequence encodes CASSVDVNPAYEQYF. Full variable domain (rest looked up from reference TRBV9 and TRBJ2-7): DSGVTQTPKHLITATGQRVTLRCSPRSGDLSVYWYQQSLDQGLQFLIQYYNGEERAKGNILERFSAQQFPDLHSELNLSSLELGDSALYFCASSVDVNPAYEQYFGPGTRLTVT.

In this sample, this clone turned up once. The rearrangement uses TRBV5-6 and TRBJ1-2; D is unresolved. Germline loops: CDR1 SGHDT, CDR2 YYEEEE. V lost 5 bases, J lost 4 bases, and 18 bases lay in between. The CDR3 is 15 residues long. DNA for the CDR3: TGTGCCAGCAGTTCCAAGCCTGCAGGAAGCTATGGCTACACCTTC. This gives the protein CASSSKPAGSYGYTF.

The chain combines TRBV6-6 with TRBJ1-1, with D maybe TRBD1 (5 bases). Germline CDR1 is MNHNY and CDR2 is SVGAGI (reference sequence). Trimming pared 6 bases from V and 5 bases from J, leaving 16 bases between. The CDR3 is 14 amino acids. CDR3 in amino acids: CASSPGGAWTEAFF. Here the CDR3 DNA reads TGTGCCAGCAGCCCTGGAGGGGCGTGGACTGAAGCTTTCTTT.

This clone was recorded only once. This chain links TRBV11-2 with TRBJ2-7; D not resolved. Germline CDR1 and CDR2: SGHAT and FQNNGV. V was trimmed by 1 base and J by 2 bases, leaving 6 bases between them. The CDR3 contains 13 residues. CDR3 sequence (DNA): TGTGCCAGCAGCTTAGGGCCCACCTACGAGCAGTACTTC. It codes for CASSLGPTYEQYF.

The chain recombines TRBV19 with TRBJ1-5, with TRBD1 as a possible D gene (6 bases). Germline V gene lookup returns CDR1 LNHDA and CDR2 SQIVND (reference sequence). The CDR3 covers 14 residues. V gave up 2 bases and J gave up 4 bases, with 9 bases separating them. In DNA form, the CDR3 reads TGTGCCAGTAGTATAAAAGGGGGTAATCAGCCCCAGCATTTT. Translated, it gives CASSIKGGNQPQHF.

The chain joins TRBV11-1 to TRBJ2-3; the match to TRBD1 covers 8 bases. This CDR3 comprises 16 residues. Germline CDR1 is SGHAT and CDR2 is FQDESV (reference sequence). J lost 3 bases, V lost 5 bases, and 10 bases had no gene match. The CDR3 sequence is CASSLGTGGITDTQYF. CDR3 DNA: TGTGCCAGCAGCCTCGGGACAGGAGGGATTACAGATACGCAGTATTTT.